This T cell receptor (beta chain) was recovered during a study of T cell responses to AZD1222 COVID-19 vaccine. Findings of the study overall: Most donors were white British and more were female, and clonal diversity was possibly underestimated.

Germline V lookup: CDR1 SNHLY, CDR2 FYNNEI. The CDR3 consists of 17 residues. Trimming removed 4 bases from V and 0 bases from J, with 18 bases in between. Assay used: immunoSEQ multiplex PCR; TCRdb lists only in-frame clones, some missing. There are around 73,000 clones in the sample; roughly 89% occur only once, and roughly a tenth lies in the top ten. A note on this clone: Its matching antigen is unknown.

The source of this sequence is an adult who received the AZD1222 COVID-19 vaccine. The sequencing used peripheral blood, collected 28 days after the second AZD1222 dose. The chain is built from TRBV2 and TRBJ1-2, with D possibly matching TRBD1 (6 bases). CDR3 sequence: CASSVTGTGPSNYGYTF. CDR3 nucleotide sequence: TGTGCCAGCAGTGTAACGGGTACAGGGCCTTCTAACTATGGCTACACCTTC.